The present entry profiles one TCR beta chain with its context. No antigen is known for it. There are no base qualities to consult, and no much larger clone falls within one base. From the cysteine up to the phenylalanine, the CDR3 has a length of 15 residues. The CDR3 DNA has 45 bases and is translated from base 1. CDR1 is given as SGHTA and CDR2 as FQGNSA, both from the germline V gene. V gives up 1 base and J gives up 1 base, and the segment between their germline ends measures 10 bases. This sample is part of a study of brain T cells in children with intractable seizures (dated by TCRdb to the early 2020s). Broadly, across the study: As a first screen for immune gene transcripts, resected brain tissue from under 70 pediatric epilepsy surgery cases was run on a NanoString immunology panel. Among the approximately twelve selected surgery cases, pre-surgery blood was additionally sequenced for eight, leaving four cases with brain tissue only.

General findings and caveats noted by the study authors: The top 50 brain clonotypes contained both public and private clones, and in each case the most abundant public CDR3 closely resembled known HCMV, EBV or influenza A epitope-specific CDR3s. Because pre- and post-surgery blood were sequenced to different depths, clones absent from the pre-surgery sample may reflect undersampling. Viral specificity was inferred only from CDR3 sequence similarity, and patients' HCMV serostatus was unknown.

TCR beta chain sequences were generated from genomic DNA using the immunoSEQ assay. As for how the authors treated the data: CDR3 sequences not starting with the conserved framework cysteine at position 104 were manually removed. Clonality was calculated as one minus the normalized Shannon's Diversity Index, with values ranging from 0 (maximal diversity) to 1 (oligoclonal). Chi-squared comparison-of-proportions tests were used to check whether the frequency of the same CDR3 differed between samples, for example brain versus blood. Public clonotypes were found by searching immuneACCESS, and the VDJdb browser was used to assess similarity to known antiviral clonotypes. TCRdb took this table from immuneACCESS and kept in-frame rearrangements with V and J called. Such tables lack part of the clones; where checked against another copy, unresolved V genes explain under half of the gap, and the rest is unexplained. Clone size and V and J calls were adopted from that table, with D and trimming inferred from the DNA. For this sample there are around 8,000 clones; less than 75% appear just once. Approximately 10% of the sample lies in the top ten.

The label giving this sample's time point can be read as: resected brain tissue, or blood drawn just prior to surgery. Surgery cases with the highest brain T cell transcript signatures were selected for TCR beta chain sequencing of brain tissue and, where available, blood. Before surgery, the patients had been given at least one anti-epileptic drug. TCR-sequenced patients were children with drug-resistant epilepsy due to tuberous sclerosis complex, focal cortical dysplasia, Rasmussen encephalitis or hemimegalencephaly. The brain samples were frozen blocks of fresh involved tissue resected during epilepsy surgery. Bulk genomic DNA was extracted from unsorted brain tissue and whole blood with the Monarch genomic DNA purification kit.

The source material was resected brain tissue, sampled at surgery. This receptor chain uses TRBV7-2 and TRBJ1-1; the D segment could be TRBD1, given 6 matching bases. This clonotype was sampled from a boy under two years old with tuberous sclerosis and intractable seizures. The CDR3 here reads CASSLVWTENTEAFF. The DNA sequence is TGTGCCAGCAGCTTAGTCTGGACAGAGAACACTGAAGCTTTCTTT. Joined to the reference TRBV7-2 and TRBJ1-1 proteins, this CDR3 gives the full variable domain: GAGVSQSPSNKVTEKGKDVELRCDPISGHTALYWYRQSLGQGLEFLIYFQGNSAPDKSGLPSDRFSAERTGGSVSTLTIQRTQQEDSAVYLCASSLVWTENTEAFFGQGTRLTVV.